Listed below are T cell receptor beta chains from one sample, sequenced in a study of blood T cell repertoires in COVID-19. Generated by immunoSEQ multiplex PCR, the TCRdb table keeps only in-frame clones and is missing some. The sample has roughly 170,000 clones, approximately 87% seen once. Sequenced input: peripheral blood. These receptors came from a man between 65 and 80 years old with active or convalescent COVID-19. CDR3s include the opening cysteine and the closing phenylalanine or tryptophan. The D gene is left open where the match is weak. Size is stated for part of the rows, as once, few or many counts, or as a class when the clone is expanded.

size	D	J	V	DNA	CDR3
.	.	TRBJ2-2	TRBV5-1	TGCGCCAGCCGTAAGAGTTCGAACACCGGGGAGCTGTTTTTT	CASRKSSNTGELFF
.	TRBD1	TRBJ2-7	TRBV7-9	TGTGCCAGCAGCCCCTCGGACAGGTTGCCTCACGAGCAGTACTTC	CASSPSDRLPHEQYF
.	.	TRBJ2-1	TRBV6-5	TGTGCCAGCAGTTACTCTGAGGGCTTAGAGCAGTTCTTC	CASSYSEGLEQFF
.	.	TRBJ2-2	TRBV19	TGTGCCAGTAGGTCAAGGGGACTCTCAGACACCGGGGAGCTGTTTTTT	CASRSRGLSDTGELFF
.	.	TRBJ1-2	TRBV11-2	TGTGCCAGCAGCTTAGATGGGCAGGGATATGGCTACACCTTC	CASSLDGQGYGYTF
.	TRBD1	TRBJ1-2	TRBV2	TGTGCCAGCAGGGCCCCGGGACAGGGAGTAAAAGGCTACACCTTC	CASRAPGQGVKGYTF
.	.	TRBJ1-4	TRBV19	TGTGCCAGTAGCCCGGGAGCTCACCGTGGTGAAAAACTGTTTTTT	CASSPGAHRGEKLFF
.	.	TRBJ1-1	TRBV30	TGTGCCTGGAGCCGGGGGAAGGCTGAAGCTTTCTTT	CAWSRGKAEAFF
.	.	TRBJ1-5	TRBV7-9	TGTGCCAGCAGCTTAGAGGGAGGTTTGGGCAGCAATCAGCCCCAGCATTTT	CASSLEGGLGSNQPQHF
few	TRBD1	TRBJ1-2	TRBV6-6	TGTGCCAGCAGTCAGGGACAGGAATATGGCTACACCTTC	CASSQGQEYGYTF
.	.	TRBJ1-1	TRBV5-1	TGCGCCAGCAGCCCCGGACACCGGAACACTGAAGCTTTCTTT	CASSPGHRNTEAFF
.	.	TRBJ1-1	TRBV2	TGTGCCAGCATGTCGACAGTGAACACTGAAGCTTTCTTT	CASMSTVNTEAFF
.	TRBD2	TRBJ2-4	TRBV18	TGTGCCAGCTCATTAGCGGGGTCGTTAGCCAAAAACATTCAGTACTTC	CASSLAGSLAKNIQYF
few	.	TRBJ1-1	TRBV19	TGTGCCAGTAGTATTGTATTGGGAGCGGGCACTGAAGCTTTCTTT	CASSIVLGAGTEAFF
once	.	TRBJ1-2	TRBV4-3	TGCGCCAGCAGCCAAAGGGTGACAGTCGATGGCTACACCTTC	CASSQRVTVDGYTF
.	.	TRBJ1-1	TRBV7-9	TGTGCCAGCACCCAGACGCGGGGCGCTTTATTTACTGAAGCTTTCTTT	CASTQTRGALFTEAFF
.	.	TRBJ1-3	TRBV30	TGTGCCTGCCCCGACTCTTACTCTGGAAACACCATATATTTT	CACPDSYSGNTIYF
.	.	TRBJ1-5	TRBV7-2	TGTGCCAGCAGCCGACAGGAGGATCAGCCCCAGCATTTT	CASSRQEDQPQHF
.	.	TRBJ2-7	TRBV28	TGTGCCACCAGTCCCAGGGCTCTCGAGCAGTACTTC	CATSPRALEQYF
.	.	TRBJ1-1	TRBV5-5	TGTGCCAGCAGCCCCATCTACGGAGGCACTGAAGCTTTCTTT	CASSPIYGGTEAFF
.	.	TRBJ1-1	TRBV7-6	TGTGCCAGCAGCTTAGTTAGGACAGCAGCCACGACTGAAGCTTTCTTT	CASSLVRTAATTEAFF
few	.	TRBJ1-1	TRBV14	TGTGCCAGCAGCCCCCAGGTGGACACTGAAGCTTTCTTT	CASSPQVDTEAFF
.	.	TRBJ2-2	TRBV27	TGTGCCAGCACCTTCTACCCCCCCGGGGAGCTGTTTTTT	CASTFYPPGELFF
few	.	TRBJ2-7	TRBV27	TGTGCCAGCAGTCCCAGGACACGTAGCTCCTACGAGCAGTACTTC	CASSPRTRSSYEQYF
.	TRBD1	TRBJ2-1	TRBV10-3	TGTGCCATCAGTGTGGGACAGTCCTACAATGAGCAGTTCTTC	CAISVGQSYNEQFF
.	.	TRBJ2-1	TRBV11-1	TGTGCCAGCAGCTCCGTTGACTCAAACAATGAGCAGTTCTTC	CASSSVDSNNEQFF
.	.	TRBJ2-3	TRBV5-1	TGCGCCAGCAGCGAACAGGGTCCGGGTAGCGTCCCAGATACGCAGTATTTT	CASSEQGPGSVPDTQYF
.	TRBD1	TRBJ1-4	TRBV27	TGTGCCAGCAGACGACAGGGGTTTGGTGAAAAACTGTTTTTT	CASRRQGFGEKLFF
.	TRBD1	TRBJ2-2	TRBV28	TGTGCCAGCAAACCCCTCGGGACAGGACCGAACACCGGGGAGCTGTTTTTT	CASKPLGTGPNTGELFF
few	.	TRBJ2-1	TRBV27	TGTGCCAGCAGTTTATCGAAGGTTACGGGGCAGTTCTTC	CASSLSKVTGQFF
.	.	TRBJ2-7	TRBV5-4	TGTGCCAGCAGCTTGAGGCAGGTTCCCTACGAGCAGTACTTC	CASSLRQVPYEQYF
.	.	TRBJ1-2	TRBV6-5	TGTGCCAGCAGCTTAATCGGGTCACCGTTCTATGGCTACACCTTC	CASSLIGSPFYGYTF
.	.	TRBJ1-4	TRBV19	TGTGCCAGCCGAAGACAGGTGAATGAAAAACTGTTTTTT	CASRRQVNEKLFF
.	TRBD1	TRBJ1-1	TRBV28	TGTGCCAGCAGTCTCCTAGGGCCCGACAGGGCGGCTTTCTTT	CASSLLGPDRAAFF
.	TRBD2	TRBJ2-2	TRBV29-1	TGCAGCGCCCGACTAGCGGGTAACACCGGGGAGCTGTTTTTT	CSARLAGNTGELFF
.	.	TRBJ2-3	TRBV5-1	TGCGCCAGCAGCTTGGCCCTCGGTATCACAGATACGCAGTATTTT	CASSLALGITDTQYF
.	.	TRBJ2-6	TRBV9	TGTGCCAGCAGCCCCCGTCCCTCTGGGGCCAACGTCCTGACTTTC	CASSPRPSGANVLTF
.	TRBD2	TRBJ2-1	TRBV5-1	TGCGCCAGCAGCCTAATAGCGGGAGCAAACAATGAGCAGTTCTTC	CASSLIAGANNEQFF
.	.	TRBJ2-6	TRBV7-9	TGTGCCAGCAGCTTAATGGGAGCAGGTCGCTCTGGGGCCAACGTCCTGACTTTC	CASSLMGAGRSGANVLTF
.	.	TRBJ1-1	TRBV11-3	TGTGCCAGCAGCTTAGATCCTGGGGAGAGCACTGAAGCTTTCTTT	CASSLDPGESTEAFF